This T cell receptor beta chain was profiled in a study of brain T cells in children with intractable seizures. Generated by immunoSEQ multiplex PCR, the TCRdb table keeps only in-frame clones and is missing some. The sample includes some 62,000 clones, around 95% of them seen just once. V lost 4 bases, J lost 8 bases, and 6 bases stayed unmatched. Germline V gene data show CDR1 as MGHRA and CDR2 as YSYEKL. The CDR3 is 13 amino acids. Only cases whose brain tissue showed the highest T cell transcript signatures were sequenced. At least one anti-epileptic drug was given before surgery. Sequenced material: peripheral blood, taken at surgery. The source is a boy less than two years old with focal cortical dysplasia and intractable seizures. V is TRBV4-1 and J is TRBJ2-3, with 7 nucleotides matching TRBD2. Here the CDR3 reads CASSLDWGGTQYF. The CDR3 DNA follows: TGCGCCAGCAGCCTGGACTGGGGGGGTACGCAGTATTTT.